This T cell receptor (beta chain) was found in a study of T cells in localized non-small cell lung cancer. Study observations and caveats: Exceeding tumor, uninvolved adjacent lung had the highest T cell clonality. For the top 100 tumor clones, a median around 61 also appeared in adjacent lung.

V dropped 3 bases and J dropped 2; count of bases not matched to a gene: 2. The CDR3 consists of 14 residues. Per the germline V gene, CDR1 is KGHSH and CDR2 is LQKENI. Data came from immunoSEQ multiplex PCR; TCRdb stores just in-frame clones and leaves some out. The table lists under 100,000 clones, around nine tenths of them singletons, with roughly 19% in the top ten. This clone has only a few counts. Its target is unknown. The sequence came from a woman between 35 and 75 years old with stage I squamous cell lung carcinoma. The material was peripheral blood, obtained before any cancer treatment. The V gene is TRBV18, the J gene TRBJ2-5; 8 positions agree with TRBD2. CDR3 in DNA: TGTGCCAGCTCACCGACTAGCGCGCAAGAGACCCAGTACTTC. This encodes CASSPTSAQETQYF.